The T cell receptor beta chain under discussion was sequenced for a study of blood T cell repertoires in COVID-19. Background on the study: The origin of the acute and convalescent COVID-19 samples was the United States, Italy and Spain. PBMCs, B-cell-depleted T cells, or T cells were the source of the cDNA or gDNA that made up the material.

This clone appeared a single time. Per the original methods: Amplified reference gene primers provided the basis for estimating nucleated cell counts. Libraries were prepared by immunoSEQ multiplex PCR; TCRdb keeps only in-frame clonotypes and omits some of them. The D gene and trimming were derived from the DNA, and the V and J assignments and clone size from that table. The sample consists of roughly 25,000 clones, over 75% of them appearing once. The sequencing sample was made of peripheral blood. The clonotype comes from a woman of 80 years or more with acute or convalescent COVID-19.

The CDR3 here is CSVRTGSTEAFF. The CDR3 DNA reads TGCAGCGTCCGGACAGGGTCCACTGAAGCTTTCTTT. The chain links TRBV29-1 to TRBJ1-1; TRBD1 matches at 8 bases. The CDR3 loop spans 12 amino acids. J was trimmed by 4 bases and V by 6 bases; bases with no gene match: 4. Germline values: CDR1 SQVTM, CDR2 ANQGSEA.